This T cell receptor beta chain derives from a study of early T cells in non-severe SARS-CoV-2 infection. As for the study in general: Bulk RNA from unsorted whole blood was sequenced; chains were unpaired. Findings and caveats of the study: In VDJdb matching, anti-spike CD8 responses were favored while private and CD4 specificities went missing.

The J segment lost 9 bases and the V segment lost 2 bases, leaving 15 bases of the junction unmatched. CDR3 size: 15 residues. Germline loops: CDR1 SQVTM, CDR2 ANQGSEA. The TCR library protocol attached unique molecular identifiers to the individual cDNA molecules. One entry per CDR3 protein, called by TCRdb with MiXCR from the 5' RACE reads. The sample records 65,000 to 95,000 distinct CDR3 sequences, more than 4% being singletons. This clonotype appeared a few times. The antigen remains undetermined. The chain carries TRBV29-1 and TRBJ1-2, with 7 bases identical to TRBD1. The sequence derives from an adult who was a healthcare worker with PCR-confirmed SARS-CoV-2 infection or an uninfected control (not recorded which). Source: whole blood, taken at baseline. The CDR3 nucleotides are TGCAGCGTTGAACGTCCGGAGACAGGGCCAGTTAGCTACACCTTC. Its protein product is CSVERPETGPVSYTF.